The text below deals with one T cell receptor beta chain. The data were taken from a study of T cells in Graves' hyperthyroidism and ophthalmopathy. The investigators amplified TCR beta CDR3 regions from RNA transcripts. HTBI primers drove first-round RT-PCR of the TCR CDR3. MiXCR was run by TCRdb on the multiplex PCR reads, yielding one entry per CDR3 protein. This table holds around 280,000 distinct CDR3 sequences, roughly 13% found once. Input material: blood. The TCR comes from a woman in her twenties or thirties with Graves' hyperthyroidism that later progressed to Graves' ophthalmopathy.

In DNA form, the CDR3 reads TGTGCCAGCAGCTTAGTTGCCGTCCACAACAATGAGCAGTTCTTC. Translating it yields CASSLVAVHNNEQFF. The gene calls are TRBV7-9 and TRBJ2-1; no clear D gene. Germline V gene sequence: CDR1 SEHNR, CDR2 FQNEAQ (reference sequence). With 1 base removed from V and 5 bases from J, the gap between germline ends came to 12 bases. The CDR3 sequence is 15 residues long. Complete variable domain (other parts from reference TRBV7-9 and TRBJ2-1): DTGVSQNPRHKITKRGQNVTFRCDPISEHNRLYWYRQTLGQGPEFLTYFQNEAQLEKSRLLSDRFSAERPKGSFSTLEIQRTEQGDSAMYLCASSLVAVHNNEQFFGPGTRLTVL.